Below, 24 T cell receptor beta chains from the same sample are listed, as sequenced in a study of blood T cell repertoires in COVID-19. Profiling relied on immunoSEQ multiplex PCR, and the TCRdb table lists in-frame clones only, not all of them. This table has 450,000 to 500,000 clones, 75% to 90% appearing once. The material sequenced was peripheral blood. The receptors originated from a human donor in a cohort sampled during active COVID-19.

The chain has TRBV12-5 and TRBJ1-3, with 8 positions matching TRBD1. V lost 6 bases and J lost 0; bases outside the gene matches: 4. The germline gives CDR1 LGHNT, CDR2 FRNRAP. The CDR3 has 15 residues. The CDR3 DNA reads TGTGCTAGTGGAGGACAGGGAATCTCTGGAAACACCATATATTTT. Residues: CASGGQGISGNTIYF.

This clone has a single count. V is TRBV11-1 and J is TRBJ2-3, with 7 bases that match TRBD2. V lost 0 bases and J lost 5; bases outside the gene matches: 5. The CDR3 length is 15 residues. The V gene's germline CDR1 is SGHAT and CDR2 FQDESV (reference sequence). Written as DNA, the CDR3 is TGTGCCAGCAGCTTAGCGTCTAGCGGACTAGATACGCAGTATTTT. It yields the protein CASSLASSGLDTQYF.

The chain employs TRBV5-4 and TRBJ1-1; D unclear. Germline V CDR1 and CDR2: SGHNT, YYREEE (reference sequence). V gave up 4 bases and J gave up 1 base, with 8 bases separating them. This CDR3 has 13 amino acids. CDR3 in DNA: TGTGCCAGCAGCGAATCCAGGAACACTGAAGCTTTCTTT. Amino acid sequence: CASSESRNTEAFF.

V usage is TRBV27 and J usage is TRBJ1-4; a weak D match, TRBD1 (6 bases). Germline V CDR1 and CDR2: MNHEY, SMNVEV (reference sequence). Trimming removed 2 bases from V and 8 bases from J, with 18 bases in between. This CDR3 has 16 amino acids. DNA for the CDR3: TGTGCCAGCAGTTTAACCTCCGGGACAAAGCGGGAAAAACTGTTTTTT. Translation: CASSLTSGTKREKLFF.

The chain couples TRBV24-1 to TRBJ1-5; D ambiguous. Germline V CDR1 and CDR2: KGHDR, SFDVKD. V was trimmed by 3 bases and J by 3 bases, leaving 11 bases between them. CDR3 size: 15 residues. The CDR3 region is CATSDRFGDNQPQHF. Written as DNA, the CDR3 is TGTGCCACCAGTGATCGGTTTGGTGACAATCAGCCCCAGCATTTT.

The table lists this clone with a count of one. Here the CDR3 DNA reads TGCGCCAGCAGCTTGGCCCCAGCGAGTAGCGAGCAGTACTTC. Translation: CASSLAPASSEQYF. The chain carries TRBV5-1 and TRBJ2-7; D call uncertain. Per the germline V gene, CDR1 is SGHRS and CDR2 is YFSETQ. Trimming shortened V by 0 bases and J by 6 bases, and 13 bases separated the two germline ends. The CDR3 totals 14 residues. Complete variable domain (other parts from reference TRBV5-1 and TRBJ2-7): KAGVTQTPRYLIKTRGQQVTLSCSPISGHRSVSWYQQTPGQGLQFLFEYFSETQRNKGNFPGRFSGRQFSNSRSEMNVSTLELGDSALYLCASSLAPASSEQYFGPGTRLTVT.

V gene TRBV5-1 combines with J gene TRBJ2-7, with D maybe TRBD2 (6 bases). CDR1 is SGHRS and CDR2 is YFSETQ in the germline V gene. The CDR3 runs to 15 residues. Trimming left V 2 bases short and J 0 bases short, with 12 bases between. For the CDR3, the DNA is TGCGCCAGCAGCTTTGGAGGGGCCCACTCCTACGAGCAGTACTTC. Its translation: CASSFGGAHSYEQYF.

This chain connects TRBV3-1 (or the pseudogene TRBV3-2) to TRBJ1-2, with TRBD1 as a possible D gene (5 bases). CDR1 and CDR2 (germline): LGHDT, YNNKEL (reference sequence). V lost 1 base and J 6 bases, leaving 18 bases between the germline ends. This CDR3 region has 16 residues. CDR3 protein: CASSQGTVQGGNGYTF. The CDR3, as DNA: TGTGCCAGCAGCCAAGGTACGGTCCAGGGAGGGAATGGCTACACCTTC.

The chain employs TRBV6-4 and TRBJ2-3, with D perhaps matching TRBD2 (5 bases). The CDR3 is 15 residues long. Trimming pared 5 bases from V and 2 bases from J, leaving 14 bases between. Germline-derived CDR1 and CDR2 are MRHNA and SNTAGT. As DNA, the CDR3 is TGTGCCAGCAGTCTAGAGGGATGGAACACAGATACGCAGTATTTT. Residues: CASSLEGWNTDTQYF.

The V call is TRBV7-8, the J call TRBJ2-2; 8 nucleotides line up with TRBD2. The CDR3 loop spans 17 amino acids. V shed 1 base, J shed 0 bases, and the junction held 4 bases outside the gene matches. Germline loops: CDR1 SGHVS, CDR2 FQNEAQ. CDR3 residues: CASSLVLGLANTGELFF. The DNA for the CDR3 is TGTGCCAGCAGCTTAGTCCTGGGACTAGCGAACACCGGGGAGCTGTTTTTT.

The chain uses TRBV19 and TRBJ2-7; 12 bases align to TRBD2. J was trimmed by 5 bases and V by 5 bases; bases with no gene match: 10. Per germline, CDR1 LNHDA and CDR2 SQIVND (reference sequence). The CDR3 sequence is 16 residues long. The CDR3 reads CASSPATSGRNHEQYF. The DNA for the CDR3 is TGTGCCAGTAGTCCCGCGACTAGCGGGAGAAACCACGAGCAGTACTTC.

The rearrangement uses TRBV30 and TRBJ2-7; D is undetermined. The germline V gene encodes CDR1 GTSNPN and CDR2 SVGIG (reference sequence). CDR3 length: 13 amino acids. The V end lost 3 bases, the J end lost 3 bases, and 12 bases lay between the germline ends. Written as DNA, the CDR3 is TGTGCCTGGAGCGGAGTGATAAACTACGAGCAGTACTTC. Translated: CAWSGVINYEQYF.

Worth noting for this clone: An end of the junction differs from the germline gene, which may be a read error. J is TRBJ2-3 and V is TRBV3-1 (or the pseudogene TRBV3-2); 16 nucleotides line up with TRBD2. The CDR3 extends over 15 amino acids. In germline, CDR1 is LGHDT, CDR2 YNNKEL (reference sequence). CDR3 residues: CASSLSSGTSGGVSF. As DNA, the CDR3 is TGTGCCAGCAGCCTGTCTTCCGGGACTAGCGGGGGGGTTTCGTTT.

This clone was seen a single time. V usage is TRBV19 and J usage is TRBJ2-2; 12 bases map to TRBD2. Germline V CDR1 and CDR2: LNHDA, SQIVND (reference sequence). This CDR3 contains 16 residues. V was pared by 5 bases and J by 3 bases, with 4 bases of the junction left unmatched. CDR3 protein: CASSSSGRGDTGELFF. Here the CDR3 DNA reads TGTGCCAGTAGTTCTAGCGGGAGGGGTGACACCGGGGAGCTGTTTTTT.

The chain uses TRBV29-1 and TRBJ2-3; 9 nucleotides match TRBD2. The germline V gene has CDR1 SQVTM and CDR2 ANQGSEA. V gave up 6 bases and J gave up 0 bases; unmatched junction bases: 4. The CDR3 spans 14 residues. CDR3 residues: CSVSSGTSTDTQYF. The CDR3 DNA reads as TGCAGCGTGTCTAGCGGGACTAGCACAGATACGCAGTATTTT.

V gene TRBV6-5 combines with J gene TRBJ1-2, with no clear D. This CDR3 has 16 residues. Trimming pared 0 bases from V and 5 bases from J, leaving 16 bases between. CDR1 and CDR2 (germline): MNHEY, SVGAGI. The CDR3, as DNA: TGTGCCAGCAGTTACTCGAAAGGCAGGCCAACTTATGGCTACACCTTC. As protein: CASSYSKGRPTYGYTF.

The V and J genes are TRBV11-2 and TRBJ2-1, with TRBD2 matching over 7 bases. This CDR3 region has 14 residues. V lost 5 bases to trimming and J lost 9 bases; unmatched junction nucleotides: 10. CDR1 and CDR2 (germline): SGHAT, FQNNGV. Written as DNA, the CDR3 is TGTGCCAGCAGCCCCGGGACTAATTCGGGTGAGCAGTTCTTC. Translating it yields CASSPGTNSGEQFF.

Notes on this clone: This specimen includes other DNA sequences encoding the same CDR3. V and J are TRBV7-3 and TRBJ2-3, with 14 positions matching TRBD2. Per the germline V gene, CDR1 is SGHTA and CDR2 is FQGTGA. Unmatched junction bases numbered 5, after V lost 5 bases and J lost 4 bases. The CDR3 runs to 16 residues. The CDR3 loop reads CASSLRLAGGPDTQYF. For the CDR3, the DNA is TGTGCCAGCAGCCTCCGACTAGCGGGAGGGCCAGATACGCAGTATTTT.

The chain has TRBV7-2 and TRBJ1-1; the D gene is possibly TRBD1 (5 bases). The CDR3 contains 14 residues. CDR1 and CDR2 (germline): SGHTA, FQGNSA. Trimming pared 1 base from V and 7 bases from J, leaving 13 bases between. CDR3 DNA: TGTGCCAGCAGCTTAGACAGGTTCGTCGGTGAAGCTTTCTTT. Protein: CASSLDRFVGEAFF.

The chain carries TRBV5-1 and TRBJ2-3; 9 nucleotides match TRBD2. CDR3 length equals 16 residues. Germline lookup yields CDR1 SGHRS and CDR2 YFSETQ. V lost 4 bases to trimming and J lost 6 bases; unmatched junction nucleotides: 12. The CDR3 DNA reads TGCGCCAGCAGCGAAACCGGGACTAGCCTCTGGGATACGCAGTATTTT. This encodes CASSETGTSLWDTQYF.

This sequence joins TRBV6-6 and TRBJ1-1, with D possibly being TRBD1 (6 bases). Germline V gives CDR1 MNHNY, CDR2 SVGAGI (reference sequence). Trimming left V 10 bases short and J 1 base short, with 16 bases between. The CDR3 sequence is 14 residues long. The CDR3 bases are TGTGCCACCGGGGCCGTGACAGGGAACACTGAAGCTTTCTTT. It translates to CATGAVTGNTEAFF.

V and J are TRBV5-6 and TRBJ2-3, with D perhaps matching TRBD2 (5 bases). V was trimmed by 5 bases and J by 2 bases, leaving 15 bases between them. The CDR3 consists of 15 residues. The V gene's germline CDR1 is SGHDT and CDR2 YYEEEE. The CDR3 spells CASSLVERYTDTQYF. In DNA form, the CDR3 reads TGTGCCAGCAGTCTGGTTGAGCGGTACACAGATACGCAGTATTTT.

This chain uses TRBV2 with TRBJ2-7, with 14 bases matching TRBD2. The CDR3 is made up of 14 amino acids. J gave up 5 bases and V 4 bases, and 1 base lay outside the gene matches. Germline CDR1 and CDR2: SNHLY and FYNNEI. The CDR3 sequence: CASSVTSGRDEQYF. The CDR3 DNA follows: TGTGCCAGCAGTGTGACTAGCGGGAGGGACGAGCAGTACTTC.

In nucleotides, the CDR3 is TGCGCCAGCAGCCCAAGGGACAGCTACGAGCAGTACTTC. Protein: CASSPRDSYEQYF. The V gene is TRBV5-1, the J gene TRBJ2-7, with 7 bases matching TRBD1. In germline, CDR1 is SGHRS, CDR2 YFSETQ. CDR3 length equals 13 residues. Trimming removed 4 bases from V and 3 bases from J; junction bases left unmatched: 4. The full variable domain, in which reference TRBV5-1 and TRBJ2-7 provide the parts outside the CDR3, is KAGVTQTPRYLIKTRGQQVTLSCSPISGHRSVSWYQQTPGQGLQFLFEYFSETQRNKGNFPGRFSGRQFSNSRSEMNVSTLELGDSALYLCASSPRDSYEQYFGPGTRLTVT.